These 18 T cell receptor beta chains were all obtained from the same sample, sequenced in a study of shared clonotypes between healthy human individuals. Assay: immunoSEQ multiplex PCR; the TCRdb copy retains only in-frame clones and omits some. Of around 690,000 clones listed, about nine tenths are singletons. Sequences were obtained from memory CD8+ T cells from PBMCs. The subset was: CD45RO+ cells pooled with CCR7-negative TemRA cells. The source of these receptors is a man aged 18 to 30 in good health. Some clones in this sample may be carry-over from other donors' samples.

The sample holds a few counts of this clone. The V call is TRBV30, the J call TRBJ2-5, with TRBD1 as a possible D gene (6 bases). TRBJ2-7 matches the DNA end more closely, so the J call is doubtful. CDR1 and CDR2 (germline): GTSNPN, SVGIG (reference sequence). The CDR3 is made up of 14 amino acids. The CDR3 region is CAWKVRGISYEQYF. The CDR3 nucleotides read TGTGCCTGGAAGGTCAGGGGCATCTCCTACGAGCAGTACTTC.

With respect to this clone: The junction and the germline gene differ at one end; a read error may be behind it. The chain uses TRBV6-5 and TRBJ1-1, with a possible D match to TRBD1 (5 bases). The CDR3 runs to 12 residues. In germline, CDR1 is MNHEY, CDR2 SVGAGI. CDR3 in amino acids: CASGVTGTVEFF. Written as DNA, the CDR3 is TGTGCCAGCGGGGTAACCGGGACGGTGGAGTTTTTT.

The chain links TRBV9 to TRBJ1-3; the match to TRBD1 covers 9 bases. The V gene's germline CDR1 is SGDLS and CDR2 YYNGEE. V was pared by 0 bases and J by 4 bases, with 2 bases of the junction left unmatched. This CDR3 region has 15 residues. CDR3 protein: CASSVGTGGGNTIYF. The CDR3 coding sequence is TGTGCCAGCAGCGTAGGAACAGGGGGCGGAAACACCATATATTTT.

The CDR3 coding sequence is TGTGCCAGCAGCCCACTGGGGACAGGGACACCCGGGGAGCTGTTTTTT. This sequence encodes CASSPLGTGTPGELFF. The rearrangement joins TRBV9 to TRBJ2-2, with 9 bases lining up with TRBD1. J was trimmed by 6 bases and V by 4 bases; bases with no gene match: 10. This CDR3 region has 16 residues. Germline-derived CDR1 and CDR2 are SGDLS and YYNGEE.

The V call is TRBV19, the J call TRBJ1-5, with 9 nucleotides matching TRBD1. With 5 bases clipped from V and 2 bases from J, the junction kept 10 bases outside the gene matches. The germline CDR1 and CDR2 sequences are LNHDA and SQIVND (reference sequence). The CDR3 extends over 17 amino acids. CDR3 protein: CASSGGTGTFGNQPQHF. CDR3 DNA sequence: TGTGCCAGTAGTGGCGGGACAGGGACCTTCGGCAATCAGCCCCAGCATTTT.

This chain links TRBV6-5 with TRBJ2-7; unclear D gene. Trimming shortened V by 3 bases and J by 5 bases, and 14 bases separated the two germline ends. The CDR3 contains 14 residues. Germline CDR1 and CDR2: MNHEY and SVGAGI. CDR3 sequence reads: CASSYGSFWDEQYF. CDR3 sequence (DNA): TGTGCCAGCAGTTATGGCAGCTTTTGGGACGAGCAGTACTTC.

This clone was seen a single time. The CDR3 loop reads CASSLDRGSGTDTQYF. The DNA of the CDR3 is TGTGCCAGCAGCCTAGACAGGGGATCTGGCACAGATACGCAGTATTTT. This rearrangement joins TRBV7-3 to TRBJ2-3, with TRBD1 matching over 8 bases. Germline CDR1 SGHTA, CDR2 FQGTGA. This CDR3 has 16 amino acids. V lost 5 bases and J lost 1; bases outside the gene matches: 8.

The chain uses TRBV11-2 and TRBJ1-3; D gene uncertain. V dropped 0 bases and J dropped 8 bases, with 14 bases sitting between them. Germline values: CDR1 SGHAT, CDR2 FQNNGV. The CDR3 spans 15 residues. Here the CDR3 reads CASSLEGRFLDTIYF. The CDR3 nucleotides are TGTGCCAGCAGCTTAGAGGGCAGGTTTCTAGACACCATATATTTT.

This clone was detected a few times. The CDR3 loop is CASRDLERQPYEQYF. The CDR3 nucleotides are TGCGCCAGCAGAGATCTAGAGCGGCAACCCTACGAGCAGTACTTC. This rearrangement joins TRBV10-2 to TRBJ2-7, with a weak D call TRBD2 (5 bases). The V and J ends lost 6 bases and 2 bases respectively, with 17 bases between them. The CDR3 totals 15 residues. The germline gives CDR1 WSHSY, CDR2 SAAADI.

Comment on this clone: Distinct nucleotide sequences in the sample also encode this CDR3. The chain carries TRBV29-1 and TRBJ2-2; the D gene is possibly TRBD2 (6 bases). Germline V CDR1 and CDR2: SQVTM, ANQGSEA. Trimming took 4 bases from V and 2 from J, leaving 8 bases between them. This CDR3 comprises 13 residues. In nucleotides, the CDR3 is TGCAGCGTTGCACTAGCTAACACCGGGGAGCTGTTTTTT. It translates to CSVALANTGELFF.

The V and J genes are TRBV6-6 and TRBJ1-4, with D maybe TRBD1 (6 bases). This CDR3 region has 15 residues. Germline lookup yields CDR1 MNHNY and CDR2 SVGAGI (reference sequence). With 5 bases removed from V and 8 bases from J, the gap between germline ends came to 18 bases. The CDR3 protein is CASSPSQGGKEKLFF. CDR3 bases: TGTGCCAGCAGTCCTTCACAGGGAGGAAAAGAAAAACTGTTTTTT.

DNA of the CDR3: TGTGCCAGTGGCTGGGGGGTAGGGTCAACCGGGGAGCTGTTTTTT. It codes for CASGWGVGSTGELFF. This sequence joins TRBV19 and TRBJ2-2, with D possibly being TRBD2 (6 bases). CDR3 size: 15 residues. V lost 8 bases to trimming and J lost 5 bases, with 18 bases between them. Per the germline V gene, CDR1 is LNHDA and CDR2 is SQIVND (reference sequence).

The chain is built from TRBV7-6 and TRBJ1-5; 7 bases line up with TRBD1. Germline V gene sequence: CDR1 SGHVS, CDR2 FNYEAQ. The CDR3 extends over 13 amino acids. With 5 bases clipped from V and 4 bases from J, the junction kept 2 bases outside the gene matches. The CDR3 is CASSNRGNQPQHF. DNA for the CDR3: TGTGCCAGCAGCAACAGGGGTAATCAGCCCCAGCATTTT.

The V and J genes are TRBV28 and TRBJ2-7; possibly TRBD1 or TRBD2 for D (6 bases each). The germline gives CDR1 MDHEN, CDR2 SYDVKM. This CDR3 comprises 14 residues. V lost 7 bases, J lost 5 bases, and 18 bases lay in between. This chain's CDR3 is CASNQGGPANEQYF. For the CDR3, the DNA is TGTGCCAGCAACCAAGGGGGGCCCGCCAACGAGCAGTACTTC.

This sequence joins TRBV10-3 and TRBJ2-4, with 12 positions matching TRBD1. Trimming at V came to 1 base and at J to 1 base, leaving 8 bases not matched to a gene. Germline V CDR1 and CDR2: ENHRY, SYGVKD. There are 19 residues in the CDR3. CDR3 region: CAISELGTGGRLAKNIQYF. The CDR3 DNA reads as TGTGCCATCAGTGAGTTAGGGACAGGGGGCAGGCTGGCCAAAAACATTCAGTACTTC.

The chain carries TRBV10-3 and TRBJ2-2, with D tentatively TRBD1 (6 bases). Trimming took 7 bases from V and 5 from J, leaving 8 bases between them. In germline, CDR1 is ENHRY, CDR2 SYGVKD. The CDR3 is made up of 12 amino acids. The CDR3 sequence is CAIKGETGELFF. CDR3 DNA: TGTGCCATCAAGGGGGAAACCGGGGAGCTGTTTTTT.

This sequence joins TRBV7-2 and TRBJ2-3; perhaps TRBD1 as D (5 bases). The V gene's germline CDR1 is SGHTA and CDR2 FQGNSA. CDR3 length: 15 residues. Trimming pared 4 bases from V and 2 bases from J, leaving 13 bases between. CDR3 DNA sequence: TGTGCCAGCAGCTCCCCGACAGCTACCACAGATACGCAGTATTTT. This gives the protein CASSSPTATTDTQYF.

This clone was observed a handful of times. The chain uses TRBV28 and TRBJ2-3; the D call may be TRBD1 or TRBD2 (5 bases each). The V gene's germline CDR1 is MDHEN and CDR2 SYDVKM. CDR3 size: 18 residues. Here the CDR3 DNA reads TGTTTTATGGGTTCGGATACCGGGACCAATCCGCGGAGGGATACGCAGTATTTT. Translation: CFMGSDTGTNPRRDTQYF. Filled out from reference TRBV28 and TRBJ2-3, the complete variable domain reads DVKVTQSSRYLVKRTGEKVFLECVQDMDHENMFWYRQDPGLGLRLIYFSYDVKMKEKGDIPEGYSVSREKKERFSLILESASTNQTSMYLCFMGSDTGTNPRRDTQYFGPGTRLTVL.